A single T cell receptor (beta chain) is shown here with its context. What it binds is not known. Naive CD8 populations comprised CD45RO-negative cells positively selected for CCR7, excluding terminally differentiated effector memory CD45RA+ cells. There were only Caucasian adults among the donors, and all lived in Nashville, Tennessee. Replicate PCRs for sorted subsets used 200 ng DNA; this equaled 30,000 to 35,000 T cell genomes. Only in-frame clones appear in the TCRdb table, and some are missing; sequencing was by immunoSEQ multiplex PCR. The data show more than 2 million clones, just over 90% seen once. This sample stems from a study of shared clonotypes between healthy human individuals. Study-level points and caveats: Rarefaction gave evidence that sorted-subset sequencing remained incomplete despite large depth.

CDR1 and CDR2 (germline): MNHNS, SASEGT. V shed 4 bases and J 4 bases; nucleotides not matched to a gene: 12. The CDR3 loop spans 17 amino acids. The specimen sequenced was naive CD8+ T cells from PBMCs. This sequence was found in a man aged 18 to 29 in good health. Some clones in this sample may be carry-over from other donors' samples. J is TRBJ2-2 and V is TRBV6-1; 7 positions match TRBD1. The CDR3 sequence is CASSALDRSSGTGELFF. The CDR3 DNA reads TGTGCCAGCAGTGCTTTGGACAGGTCAAGTGGCACCGGGGAGCTGTTTTTT.